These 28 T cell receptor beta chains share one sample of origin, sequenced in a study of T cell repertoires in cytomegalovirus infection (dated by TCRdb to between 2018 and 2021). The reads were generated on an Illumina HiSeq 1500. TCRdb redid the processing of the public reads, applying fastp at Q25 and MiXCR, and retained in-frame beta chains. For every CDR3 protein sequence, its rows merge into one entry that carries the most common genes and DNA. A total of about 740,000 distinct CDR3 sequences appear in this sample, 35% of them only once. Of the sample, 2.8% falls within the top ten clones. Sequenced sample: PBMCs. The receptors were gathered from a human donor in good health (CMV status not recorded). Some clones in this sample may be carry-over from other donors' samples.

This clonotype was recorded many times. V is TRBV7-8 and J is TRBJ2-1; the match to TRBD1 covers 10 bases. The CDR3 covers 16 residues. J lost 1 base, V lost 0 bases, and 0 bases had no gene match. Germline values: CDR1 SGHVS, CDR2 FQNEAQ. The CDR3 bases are TGTGCCAGCAGCTTAGCGGACAGGGGGTCCTACAATGAGCAGTTCTTC. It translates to CASSLADRGSYNEQFF.

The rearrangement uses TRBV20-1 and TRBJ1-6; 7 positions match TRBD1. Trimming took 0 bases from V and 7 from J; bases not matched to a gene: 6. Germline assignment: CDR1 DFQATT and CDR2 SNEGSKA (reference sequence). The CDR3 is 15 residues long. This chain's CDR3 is CSARDRETGNSPLHF. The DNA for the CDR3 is TGCAGTGCTAGAGATAGAGAGACAGGGAATTCACCCCTCCACTTT.

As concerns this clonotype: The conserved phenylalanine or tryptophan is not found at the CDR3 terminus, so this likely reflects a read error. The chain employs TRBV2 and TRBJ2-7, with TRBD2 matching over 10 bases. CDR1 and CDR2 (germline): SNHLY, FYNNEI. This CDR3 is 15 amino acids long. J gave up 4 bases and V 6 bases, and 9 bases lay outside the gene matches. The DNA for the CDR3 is TGTGCCAGCAGAGCGGGGGGGACAGGAGATTACGAGCAGTACTTA. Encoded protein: CASRAGGTGDYEQYL.

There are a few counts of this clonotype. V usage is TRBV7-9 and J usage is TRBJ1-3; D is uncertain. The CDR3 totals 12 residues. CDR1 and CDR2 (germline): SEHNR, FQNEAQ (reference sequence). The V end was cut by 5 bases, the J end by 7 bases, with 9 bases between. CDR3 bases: TGTGCCAGCAGCGTCGGAGATAACACCATATATTTT. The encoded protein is CASSVGDNTIYF.

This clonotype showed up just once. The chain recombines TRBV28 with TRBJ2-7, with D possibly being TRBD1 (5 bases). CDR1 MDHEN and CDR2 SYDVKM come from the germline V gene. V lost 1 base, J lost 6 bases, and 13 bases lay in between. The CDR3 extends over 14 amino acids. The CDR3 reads CASSLFGQGSEQYF. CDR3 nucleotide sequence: TGTGCCAGCAGTTTATTTGGTCAGGGCAGCGAGCAGTACTTC. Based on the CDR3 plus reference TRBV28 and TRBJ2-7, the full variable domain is DVKVTQSSRYLVKRTGEKVFLECVQDMDHENMFWYRQDPGLGLRLIYFSYDVKMKEKGDIPEGYSVSREKKERFSLILESASTNQTSMYLCASSLFGQGSEQYFGPGTRLTVT.

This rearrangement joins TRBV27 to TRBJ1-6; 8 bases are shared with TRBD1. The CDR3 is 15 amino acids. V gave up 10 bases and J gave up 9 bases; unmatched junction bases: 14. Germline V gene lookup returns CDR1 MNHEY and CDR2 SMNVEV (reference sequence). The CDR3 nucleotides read TGTGCCACCCAGGTTGGGGACAGGTTCACTTCACCCCTCCACTTT. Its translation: CATQVGDRFTSPLHF.

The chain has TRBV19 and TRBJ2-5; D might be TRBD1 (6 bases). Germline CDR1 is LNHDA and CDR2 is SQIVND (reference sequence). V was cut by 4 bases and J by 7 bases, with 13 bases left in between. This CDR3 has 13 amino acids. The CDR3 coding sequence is TGTGCCAGTAGTACCCGGACAGACCGGACCCAGTACTTC. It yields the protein CASSTRTDRTQYF.

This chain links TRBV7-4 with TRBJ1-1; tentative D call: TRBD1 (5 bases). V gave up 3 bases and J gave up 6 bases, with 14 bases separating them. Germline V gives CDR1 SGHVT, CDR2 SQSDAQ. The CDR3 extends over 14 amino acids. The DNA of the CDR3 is TGTGCCAGCAGCTTGGCTAATGGGGCCGCTGAAGCTTTCTTT. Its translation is CASSLANGAAEAFF.

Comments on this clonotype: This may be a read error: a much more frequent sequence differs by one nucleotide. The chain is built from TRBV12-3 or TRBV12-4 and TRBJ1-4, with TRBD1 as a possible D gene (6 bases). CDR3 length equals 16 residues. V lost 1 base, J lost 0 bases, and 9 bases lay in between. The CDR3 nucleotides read TGTGCCAGCAGTTTAGTCAAGGGGGCAACTAATGAAAAACTGTTTTTT. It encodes CASSLVKGATNEKLFF.

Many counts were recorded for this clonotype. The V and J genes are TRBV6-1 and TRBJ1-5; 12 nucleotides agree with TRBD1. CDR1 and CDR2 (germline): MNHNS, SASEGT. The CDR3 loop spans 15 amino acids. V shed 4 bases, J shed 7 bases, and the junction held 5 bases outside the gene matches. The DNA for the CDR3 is TGTGCCAGCAGTGGGGACAGGGGGCGGCGGCAGCCCCAGCATTTT. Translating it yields CASSGDRGRRQPQHF.

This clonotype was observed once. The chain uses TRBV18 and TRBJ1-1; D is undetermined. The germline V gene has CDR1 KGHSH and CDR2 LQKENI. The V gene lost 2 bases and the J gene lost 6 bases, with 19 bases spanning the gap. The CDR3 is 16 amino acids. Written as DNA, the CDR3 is TGTGCCAGCTCACCAGAGGAACAGTCCGGTATCGCTGAAGCTTTCTTT. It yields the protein CASSPEEQSGIAEAFF.

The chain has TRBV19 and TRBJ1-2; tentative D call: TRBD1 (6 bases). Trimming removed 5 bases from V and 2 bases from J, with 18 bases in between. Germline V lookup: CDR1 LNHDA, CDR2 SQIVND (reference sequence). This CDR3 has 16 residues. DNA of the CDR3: TGTGCCAGTAGTGTACTTCAGGGGAAAGAGAACTATGGCTACACCTTC. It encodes CASSVLQGKENYGYTF.

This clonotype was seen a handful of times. The CDR3 reads CASSATGLNQPQHF. CDR3 nucleotide sequence: TGTGCCAGCAGTGCTACAGGGTTGAATCAGCCCCAGCATTTT. The V call is TRBV25-1, the J call TRBJ1-5; weak D call: TRBD1 (6 bases). The CDR3 length is 14 residues. The V end lost 4 bases, the J end lost 4 bases, and 11 bases lay between the germline ends. Germline V lookup: CDR1 MGHDK, CDR2 SYGVNS.

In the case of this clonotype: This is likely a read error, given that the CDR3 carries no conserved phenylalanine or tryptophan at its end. CDR3 in DNA: TGTGCCAGCAGCTTAGCGGAGGGACCGAACTCCTACGAGCAGTACTTA. It translates to CASSLAEGPNSYEQYL. The chain joins TRBV11-1 to TRBJ2-7, with D possibly being TRBD2 (6 bases). The CDR3 loop spans 16 amino acids. Trimming shortened V by 0 bases and J by 0 bases, and 12 bases separated the two germline ends. Germline V lookup: CDR1 SGHAT, CDR2 FQDESV (reference sequence).

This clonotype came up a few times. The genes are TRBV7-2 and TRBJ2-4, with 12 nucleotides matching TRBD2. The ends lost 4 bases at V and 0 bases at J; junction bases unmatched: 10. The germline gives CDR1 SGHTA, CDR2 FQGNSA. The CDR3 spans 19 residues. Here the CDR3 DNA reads TGTGCCAGCAGCTCCCGGGGACTAGCGGGCGCACTAGCCAAAAACATTCAGTACTTC. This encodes CASSSRGLAGALAKNIQYF.

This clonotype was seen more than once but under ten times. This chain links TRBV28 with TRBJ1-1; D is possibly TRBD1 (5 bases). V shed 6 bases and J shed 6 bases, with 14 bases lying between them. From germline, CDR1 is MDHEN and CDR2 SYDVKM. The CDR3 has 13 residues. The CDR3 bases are TGTGCCAGCAGCGACAACCGGACACCTGAAGCTTTCTTT. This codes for CASSDNRTPEAFF.

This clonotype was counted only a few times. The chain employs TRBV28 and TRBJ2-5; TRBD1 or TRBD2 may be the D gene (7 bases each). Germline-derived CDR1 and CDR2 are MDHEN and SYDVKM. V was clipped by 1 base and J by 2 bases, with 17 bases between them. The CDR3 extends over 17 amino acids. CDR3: CASSLFPRQGGQETQYF. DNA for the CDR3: TGTGCCAGCAGTTTATTTCCCCGACAGGGAGGGCAAGAGACCCAGTACTTC.

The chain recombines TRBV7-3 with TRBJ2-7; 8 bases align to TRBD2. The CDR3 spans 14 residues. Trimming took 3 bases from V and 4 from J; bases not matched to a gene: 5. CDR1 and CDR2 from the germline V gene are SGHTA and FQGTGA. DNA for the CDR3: TGTGCCAGCAGCTTGTATAGCGGGGATTACGAGCAGTACTTC. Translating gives CASSLYSGDYEQYF.

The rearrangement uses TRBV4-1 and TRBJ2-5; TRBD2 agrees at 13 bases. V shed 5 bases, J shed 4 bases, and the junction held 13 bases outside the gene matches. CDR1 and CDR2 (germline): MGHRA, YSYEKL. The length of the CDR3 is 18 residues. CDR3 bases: TGCGCCAGCAGCATTCCTCCTACTAGCGGGGGGGCTCGAGAGACCCAGTACTTC. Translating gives CASSIPPTSGGARETQYF.

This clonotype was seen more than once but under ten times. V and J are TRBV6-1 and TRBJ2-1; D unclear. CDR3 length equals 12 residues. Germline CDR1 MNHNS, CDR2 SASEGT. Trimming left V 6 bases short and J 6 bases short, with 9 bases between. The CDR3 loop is CASRNPGNEQFF. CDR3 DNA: TGTGCCAGCAGAAATCCGGGCAATGAGCAGTTCTTC.

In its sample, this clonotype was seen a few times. The CDR3 loop is CSVAMTDNSNQPQHF. The CDR3 coding sequence is TGCAGCGTCGCTATGACAGATAATAGCAATCAGCCCCAGCATTTT. The chain has TRBV29-1 and TRBJ1-5; D is possibly TRBD1 (5 bases). This CDR3 is built from 15 residues. V was trimmed by 6 bases and J by 0 bases, leaving 15 bases between them. CDR1 and CDR2 from the germline V gene are SQVTM and ANQGSEA.

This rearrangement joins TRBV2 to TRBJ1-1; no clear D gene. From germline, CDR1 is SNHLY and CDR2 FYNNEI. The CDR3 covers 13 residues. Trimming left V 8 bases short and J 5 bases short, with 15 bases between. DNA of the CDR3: TGTGCCAGCCAACCCCCCGAGGGAACTGAAGCTTTCTTT. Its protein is CASQPPEGTEAFF.

CDR3 sequence reads: CASSIGLSEQPQHF. In DNA, the CDR3 is TGTGCCAGTAGTATCGGCCTGAGCGAGCAGCCCCAGCATTTT. The rearrangement joins TRBV19 to TRBJ1-5; D gene ambiguous. The CDR3 spans 14 residues. Germline V gene lookup returns CDR1 LNHDA and CDR2 SQIVND (reference sequence). The V and J ends lost 3 bases and 7 bases respectively, with 13 bases between them.

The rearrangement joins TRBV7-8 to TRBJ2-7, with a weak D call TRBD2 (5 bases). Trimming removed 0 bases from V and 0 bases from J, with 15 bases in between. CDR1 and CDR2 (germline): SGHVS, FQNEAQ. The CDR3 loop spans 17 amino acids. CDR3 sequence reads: CASSLAVIGISSYEQYF. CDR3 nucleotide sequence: TGTGCCAGCAGCTTAGCGGTGATCGGGATTAGCTCCTACGAGCAGTACTTC.

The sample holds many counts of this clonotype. CDR3 sequence reads: CASSYTVGGFTEAFF. DNA of the CDR3: TGTGCCAGCAGTTACACAGTTGGAGGTTTCACTGAAGCTTTCTTT. This rearrangement joins TRBV6-5 to TRBJ1-1; D remains unclear. The germline gives CDR1 MNHEY, CDR2 SVGAGI. The CDR3 sequence is 15 residues long. Trimming stripped 2 bases from V and 4 bases from J, with 14 bases between.

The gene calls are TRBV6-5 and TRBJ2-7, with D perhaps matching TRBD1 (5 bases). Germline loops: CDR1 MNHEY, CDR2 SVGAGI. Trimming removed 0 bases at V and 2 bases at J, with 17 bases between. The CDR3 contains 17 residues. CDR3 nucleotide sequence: TGTGCCAGCAGTTACTCGGATAGACAGAAACTCACCTACGAGCAGTACTTC. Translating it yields CASSYSDRQKLTYEQYF.

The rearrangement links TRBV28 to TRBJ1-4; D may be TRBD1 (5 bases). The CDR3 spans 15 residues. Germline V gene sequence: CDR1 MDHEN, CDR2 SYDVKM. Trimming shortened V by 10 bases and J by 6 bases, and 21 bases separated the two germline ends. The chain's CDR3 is CATLYHSGGYEKLFF. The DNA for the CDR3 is TGTGCCACCCTCTATCACAGCGGGGGTTATGAAAAACTGTTTTTT. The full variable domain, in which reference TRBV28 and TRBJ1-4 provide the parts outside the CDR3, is DVKVTQSSRYLVKRTGEKVFLECVQDMDHENMFWYRQDPGLGLRLIYFSYDVKMKEKGDIPEGYSVSREKKERFSLILESASTNQTSMYLCATLYHSGGYEKLFFGSGTQLSVL.

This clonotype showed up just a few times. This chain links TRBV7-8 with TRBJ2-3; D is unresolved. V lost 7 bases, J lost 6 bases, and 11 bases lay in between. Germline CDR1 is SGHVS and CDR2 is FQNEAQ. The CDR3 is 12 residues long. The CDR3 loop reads CASTAQEDTQYF. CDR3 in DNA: TGTGCCAGCACGGCTCAGGAGGATACGCAGTATTTT.